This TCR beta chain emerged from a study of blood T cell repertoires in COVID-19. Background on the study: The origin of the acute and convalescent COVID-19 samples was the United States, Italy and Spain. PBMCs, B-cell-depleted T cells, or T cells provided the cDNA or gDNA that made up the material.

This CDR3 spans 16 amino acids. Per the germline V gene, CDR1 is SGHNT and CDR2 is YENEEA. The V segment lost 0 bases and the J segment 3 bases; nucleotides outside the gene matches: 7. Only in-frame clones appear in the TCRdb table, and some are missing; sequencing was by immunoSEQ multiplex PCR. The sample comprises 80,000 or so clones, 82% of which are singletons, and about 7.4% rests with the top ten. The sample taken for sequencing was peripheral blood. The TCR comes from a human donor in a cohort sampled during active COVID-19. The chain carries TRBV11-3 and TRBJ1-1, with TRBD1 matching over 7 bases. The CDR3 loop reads CASSLDLKGADTEAFF. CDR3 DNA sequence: TGTGCCAGCAGCTTAGATCTTAAGGGGGCGGACACTGAAGCTTTCTTT. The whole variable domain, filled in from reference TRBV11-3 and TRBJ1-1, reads EAGVVQSPRYKIIEKKQPVAFWCNPISGHNTLYWYLQNLGQGPELLIRYENEEAVDDSQLPKDRFSAERLKGVDSTLKIQPAELGDSAVYLCASSLDLKGADTEAFFGQGTRLTVV.